The clone carrying this TCR beta chain was seen a few times. Antigen: not known. Per sample, a minimum of 7 million PBMCs were isolated. PCR was performed a second time for about 6 to 11 cycles using a sample-barcoded 5' primer and a J-beta primer mix. MiXCR was run by TCRdb on the 5' RACE reads, yielding one entry per CDR3 protein. The sample holds roughly 730,000 distinct CDR3 sequences, about 56% seen once. Trimming shortened V by 3 bases and J by 2 bases, and 7 bases separated the two germline ends. CDR1 and CDR2 (germline): SQVTM, ANQGSEA. This CDR3 contains 12 residues. These data belong to a study of blood T cells in healthy people across ages. The study's findings and limits: The study found more naive CD4+ cells and higher diversity in long-lived than aged donors.

Material for sequencing was blood. V is TRBV29-1 and J is TRBJ2-5; D remains ambiguous. This sequence originates from a man aged 40-55 years in good health. The CDR3 loop reads CSVEDGQETQYF. CDR3 DNA sequence: TGCAGCGTTGAGGACGGACAAGAGACCCAGTACTTC.